Listed below are T cell receptor beta chains from one sample, sequenced in a study of blood T cell repertoires in COVID-19. Profiling relied on immunoSEQ multiplex PCR, and the TCRdb table lists in-frame clones only, not all of them. The sample has a few hundred thousand clones, about nine tenths seen once; the top ten hold 1%. The source material was PBMCs or T cells enriched from blood (not recorded which). All receptors come from a woman aged 25 to 39 who had been exposed to COVID-19. CDR3s include the opening cysteine and the closing phenylalanine or tryptophan. A D gene is named only where the DNA matches it firmly. Part of the rows lack a size; the others show once, few, many or a class for expanded clones.

j_call clone_size v_call d_call cdr3_nt cdr3_aa
TRBJ2-7 few TRBV7-9 TRBD1 TGTGCCAGCAGCTTACCCCCGGGACAGGGATTCCGCGAGCAGTACTTC CASSLPPGQGFREQYF
TRBJ2-7 - TRBV5-1 TRBD2 TGCGCCAGCAGCCCGGGGACTAGCGAGCAGTACTTC CASSPGTSEQYF
TRBJ1-2 - TRBV6-5 TRBD1 TGTGCCAGCAGTTACCAGGGGGGAGTAGATGGCTACACCTTC CASSYQGGVDGYTF
TRBJ1-3 - TRBV19 TRBD1 TGTGCCAGTAGTATCTCGGGACAGGGGGCATCTGGAAACACCATATATTTT CASSISGQGASGNTIYF
TRBJ2-7 - TRBV10-2 - TGCGCCAGCAGGGCGGAATTCGACCCTAACGAGCAGTACTTC CASRAEFDPNEQYF
TRBJ2-1 - TRBV6-5 TRBD2 TGTGCCAGCAGTAAAACTAGCGGGTCCTACAATGAGCAGTTCTTC CASSKTSGSYNEQFF
TRBJ2-2 once TRBV11-2 TRBD2 TGTGCCAGCAGCCCACGACTGGCGGGAGCCGGCGGGGAGCTGTTTTTT CASSPRLAGAGGELFF
TRBJ2-4 - TRBV6-5 TRBD1 TGTGCCAGCGGACAGGTTCACATTCAGTACTTC CASGQVHIQYF
TRBJ2-7 - TRBV3-1/TRBV3-2 TRBD1 TGTGCCAGCAGCATCGGACAGGGTCGGTACGAGCAGTACTTC CASSIGQGRYEQYF
TRBJ2-7 - TRBV5-4 TRBD2 TGTGCCAGCAGCTTGGAGGGTCTAGCGGGAACCTACGAGCAGTACTTC CASSLEGLAGTYEQYF
TRBJ2-7 - TRBV28 TRBD2 TGTGCCAGCAGTGGGTCTAGCGGGAGCCGTTACGAGCAGTACTTC CASSGSSGSRYEQYF
TRBJ2-2 few TRBV10-3 - TGTGCCATCAGTGACAGGGGTGTCGGCACCGGGGAGCTGTTTTTT CAISDRGVGTGELFF
TRBJ2-7 - TRBV29-1 - TGCAGCGTTGAAGATCCTAGGTCTGAGGGGGACGAGCAGTACTTC CSVEDPRSEGDEQYF
TRBJ1-1 - TRBV5-4 - TGTGCCAGCAGCCACAGGGACATGAACACTGAAGCTTTCTTT CASSHRDMNTEAFF
TRBJ2-2 - TRBV27 TRBD2 TGTGCCAGCAGTTATCGACTAGCGGGGGCTTCCGGGGAGCTGTTTTTT CASSYRLAGASGELFF
TRBJ2-5 - TRBV19 - TGTGCCAGTTTGGGGGCGTCGGAGACCCAGTACTTC CASLGASETQYF
TRBJ2-3 once TRBV12-5 TRBD2 TGTGCTAGTGGTTTGGTGTCCGGGAGGGTTCCAGATACGCAGTATTTT CASGLVSGRVPDTQYF
TRBJ1-2 - TRBV29-1 - TGCAGCGCCTCAGGGCATGGCTACACCTTC CSASGHGYTF
TRBJ1-2 - TRBV27 TRBD1 TGTGCCAGCAGTCCGCGGGACAGGGATGGCTACACCTTC CASSPRDRDGYTF
TRBJ1-5 - TRBV2 - TGTGCCAGCTTAAGGGGTGGCAATCAGCCCCAGCATTTT CASLRGGNQPQHF
TRBJ2-3 - TRBV11-2 - TGTGCCAGCAGCTTAGTTGGCGGGACCCGCCCAGATACGCAGTATTTT CASSLVGGTRPDTQYF
TRBJ2-1 - TRBV7-3 TRBD2 TGTGCCAGCAGCCCCCGGCTAGCGGGACGCAATGAGCAGTTCTTC CASSPRLAGRNEQFF
TRBJ2-7 - TRBV28 TRBD2 TGTGCCAGCAGTTGGACTAGCGGCTACGAGCAGTACTTC CASSWTSGYEQYF
TRBJ1-5 - TRBV5-1 - TGCGCCAGCAGCCCGGATTGGGAGGGTCAGCCCCAGCATTTT CASSPDWEGQPQHF
TRBJ2-7 once TRBV28 - TGTGCCAGCAGTGGGGGCACCCCTTACGAGCAGTACTTC CASSGGTPYEQYF
TRBJ2-3 - TRBV27 TRBD2 TGTGCCAGCAGTCCAGCCTTCCCGGGACTAGCGGGAGGTGTGGATACGCAGTATTTT CASSPAFPGLAGGVDTQYF
TRBJ1-5 - TRBV5-5 TRBD1 TGTGCCAGCAGCCTTAAGACAGGGGGGCAGCCCCAGCATTTT CASSLKTGGQPQHF
TRBJ1-3 - TRBV13 TRBD1 TGTGCCAGCAGCGAAACACAGGGGGCTGGAAACACCATATATTTT CASSETQGAGNTIYF
TRBJ1-4 - TRBV2 TRBD1 TGTGCCAGCAGTCCTCTGGGACAGGGGTATGAAAAACTGTTTTTT CASSPLGQGYEKLFF
TRBJ1-2 - TRBV12-2 - TGTGCAAGTCGCTTAGTGGTACAGGGGGGCGGCTACACCTTC CASRLVVQGGGYTF
TRBJ1-5 - TRBV7-9 - TGTGCCAGCAGTACAGGTGGGGCTCAGCCCCAGCATTTT CASSTGGAQPQHF
TRBJ1-1 - TRBV29-1 - TGCAGCGTTGAAGTCAGGGGTGGAGACACTGAAGCTTTCTTT CSVEVRGGDTEAFF
TRBJ1-2 - TRBV7-3 - TGTGCCAGCAAAACGGACAGTTTAGCCCCTTATGGCTACACCTTC CASKTDSLAPYGYTF
TRBJ1-1 few TRBV12-3/TRBV12-4 - TGTGCCAGCAGCCGGACAAACACTGAAGCTTTCTTT CASSRTNTEAFF
TRBJ2-7 - TRBV7-6 TRBD1 TGTGCCAGCAGCGAGGACAGGAGATGGTACGAGCAGTACTTC CASSEDRRWYEQYF
TRBJ2-3 few TRBV28 TRBD2 TGTGCCAGCAGTGAGCTGGGACTAGGAGTGGGGATTAACGGCACAGATACGCAGTATTTT CASSELGLGVGINGTDTQYF
TRBJ1-5 - TRBV7-9 - TGTGCCAGCAGCCCGGGGACACTCCCGAATCAGCCCCAGCATTTT CASSPGTLPNQPQHF
TRBJ2-7 - TRBV2 TRBD2 TGTGCCAGCAGTGGAGGTAGCGGGAGGGCTGCCGAGCAGTACTTC CASSGGSGRAAEQYF
TRBJ2-7 once TRBV9 - TGTGCCAGCAGGTCCGGGGCGGGATCCGAGCAGTACTTC CASRSGAGSEQYF
TRBJ2-2 - TRBV15 - TGTGCCACCAGCAGAGTAAGCCCCCGGAGGGCCGGGGAGCTGTTTTTT CATSRVSPRRAGELFF
TRBJ2-7 - TRBV7-9 TRBD2 TGTGCCAGCAGCTTAGAGGTCGGGGCGTCTAGCGGGAGGTACGAGCAGTACTTC CASSLEVGASSGRYEQYF
TRBJ2-2 - TRBV28 TRBD1 TGTGCCAGCAGTTCTCCAGGGGGAACCGGGGAGCTGTTTTTT CASSSPGGTGELFF
TRBJ2-2 - TRBV4-1 TRBD2 TGCGCCAGCATGGGGGGGATCGGGGAGCTGTTTTTT CASMGGIGELFF